This entry is about one T cell receptor beta chain. V lost 3 bases, J lost 4 bases, and 4 bases stayed unmatched. CDR1 is SGHRS and CDR2 is YFSETQ in the germline V gene. The CDR3 is made up of 15 amino acids. The PCR made use of 60 Vbeta and 13 Jbeta primers. Measured with immunoSEQ multiplex PCR; TCRdb has only the in-frame clones, and not every one. The sample yields about 160,000 clones, about 85% seen once. The sample comes from a study of cytomegalovirus exposure and HLA in healthy donors. Material: PBMCs. The clonotype was recovered from a man between 18 and 35 years old in good health and CMV-seronegative. V gene TRBV5-1 combines with J gene TRBJ2-2; 9 nucleotides match TRBD1. The CDR3 region is CASSSGTGFTGELFF. DNA for the CDR3: TGCGCCAGCAGCTCCGGGACAGGGTTCACCGGGGAGCTGTTTTTT.